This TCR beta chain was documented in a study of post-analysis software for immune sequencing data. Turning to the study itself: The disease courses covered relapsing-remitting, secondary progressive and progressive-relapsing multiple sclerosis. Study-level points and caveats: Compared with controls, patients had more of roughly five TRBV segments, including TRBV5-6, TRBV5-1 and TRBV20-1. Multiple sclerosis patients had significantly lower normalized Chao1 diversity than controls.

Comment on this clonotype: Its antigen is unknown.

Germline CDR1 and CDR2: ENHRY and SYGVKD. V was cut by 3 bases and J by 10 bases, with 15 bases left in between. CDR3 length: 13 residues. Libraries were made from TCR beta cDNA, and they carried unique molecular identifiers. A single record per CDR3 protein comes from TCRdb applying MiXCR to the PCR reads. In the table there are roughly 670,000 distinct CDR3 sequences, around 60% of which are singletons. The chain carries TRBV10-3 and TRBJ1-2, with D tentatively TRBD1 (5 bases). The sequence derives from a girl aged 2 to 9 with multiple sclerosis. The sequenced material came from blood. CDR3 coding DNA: TGTGCCATCAGTGAAGGGGAGGCCGTGATCTACACCTTC. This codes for CAISEGEAVIYTF.